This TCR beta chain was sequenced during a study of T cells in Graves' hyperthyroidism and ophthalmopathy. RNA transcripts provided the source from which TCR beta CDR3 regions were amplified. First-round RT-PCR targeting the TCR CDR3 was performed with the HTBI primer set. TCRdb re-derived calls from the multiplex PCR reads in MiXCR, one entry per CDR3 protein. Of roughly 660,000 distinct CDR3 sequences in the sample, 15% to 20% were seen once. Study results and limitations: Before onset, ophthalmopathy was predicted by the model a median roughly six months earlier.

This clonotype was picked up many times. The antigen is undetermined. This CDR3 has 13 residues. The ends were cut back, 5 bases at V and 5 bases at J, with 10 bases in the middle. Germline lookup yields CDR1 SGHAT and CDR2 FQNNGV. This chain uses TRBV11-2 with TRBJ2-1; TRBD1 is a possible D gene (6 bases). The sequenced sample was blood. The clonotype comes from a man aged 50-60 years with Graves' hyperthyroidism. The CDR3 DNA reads TGTGCCAGCAGCCAAGGACAGAACAATGAGCAGTTCTTC. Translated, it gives CASSQGQNNEQFF.